This T cell receptor (beta chain) appears in the sequencing data of a study of T cell repertoires in cytomegalovirus infection. Across the study: TCR beta signatures that were public indicated CMV infection and matching HLA type. Findings and caveats of the study: Clonotype analysis showed dominance of the ex vivo response by HLA-C-restricted CMV-specific TCR beta clonotypes.

V was cut by 0 bases and J by 5 bases, with 10 bases left in between. Germline values: CDR1 SGHTA, CDR2 FQGNSA. The CDR3 length is 14 residues. TCRdb recomputed calls from the reads with MiXCR, one row per CDR3 protein. The data show approximately 500,000 distinct CDR3 sequences, about 33% seen once. As regards this clonotype: Antigen specificity is unknown.

Sequences were derived from cultured PBMCs, sampled from culture after CMV antigen stimulation. The sequence was collected from a human donor in good health (CMV status not recorded). Some clones in this sample may be carry-over from other donors' samples. This chain connects TRBV7-2 to TRBJ1-2; possibly TRBD1 for D (5 bases). CDR3 amino acids: CASSLAEGRYGYTF. The CDR3 coding sequence is TGTGCCAGCAGCTTAGCCGAGGGGAGATATGGCTACACCTTC. Using reference TRBV7-2 and TRBJ1-2 for the parts outside the CDR3, the full variable domain is GAGVSQSPSNKVTEKGKDVELRCDPISGHTALYWYRQSLGQGLEFLIYFQGNSAPDKSGLPSDRFSAERTGGSVSTLTIQRTQQEDSAVYLCASSLAEGRYGYTFGSGTRLTVV.